Listed below are T cell receptor beta chains from one sample, sequenced in a study of blood T cells in healthy people across ages. TCRdb used MiXCR to reprocess the 5' RACE reads, holding one entry per CDR3 protein. The table lists over 1,500,000 distinct CDR3 sequences, 49% of them singletons. Sample: blood. These receptors originate from a woman between 40 and 50 years old in good health. CDR3s leave out the opening cysteine and the closing phenylalanine or tryptophan.

9 | TRBJ2-3 | TRBV29-1 | SVVPADTQY
15 | TRBJ2-3 | TRBV4-2 | ASSQVVGAQNSDTQY
14 | TRBJ2-2 | TRBV29-1 | SVVSRAEVSTGELF
14 | TRBJ2-7 | TRBV7-2 | ASTFRVPDSIYEQY
10 | TRBJ2-5 | TRBV14 | ASSQARKTQY
11 | TRBJ2-5 | TRBV29-1 | SVEGDVQETQY
15 | TRBJ2-3 | TRBV20-1 | SASPSARGVFTDTQY
11 | TRBJ2-7 | TRBV5-6 | ASSLGSSDEQY
12 | NA | TRBV6-5 | ASSYSGLRGEQY
12 | TRBJ2-5 | TRBV28 | ASSPPTGTNVQY
13 | TRBJ2-5 | TRBV4-1 | ASSQERAVGETQY
13 | TRBJ1-1 | TRBV18 | ASSPVGSMNTEAF
10 | TRBJ1-2 | TRBV25-1 | ASRLANYGYT
13 | TRBJ2-5 | TRBV7-2 | ASSFGQASQETQY
12 | NA | TRBV7-2 | ASSLVPAGETQY
15 | TRBJ2-5 | TRBV7-9 | ASSPSRDRTYKNIRY
16 | TRBJ2-3 | TRBV4-1 | ASSLGTSGDLGTDTQY
12 | TRBJ2-7 | TRBV28 | ASSFPRDNYEQY
18 | TRBJ2-7 | TRBV4-3 | ASSQEQASPASKASYEQY
15 | TRBJ2-3 | TRBV3-1 | ASSHHRGTGRTDTQY
12 | TRBJ2-1 | TRBV5-1 | ASSLARGSDEQF
15 | TRBJ2-3 | TRBV28 | ASIPRRGREGTDTQY
13 | TRBJ2-1 | TRBV5-1 | ASSGGLAGGREQF
12 | TRBJ2-3 | TRBV4-3 | ASSQLVSTDTQY
14 | TRBJ2-6 | TRBV24-1 | ATASSFPSGANVLT
13 | TRBJ2-5 | TRBV7-2 | ASSKGDLYQETQY
10 | TRBJ1-2 | TRBV29-1 | SARGENYGYT
14 | TRBJ2-5 | TRBV13 | ASSGTGGAPGETQY